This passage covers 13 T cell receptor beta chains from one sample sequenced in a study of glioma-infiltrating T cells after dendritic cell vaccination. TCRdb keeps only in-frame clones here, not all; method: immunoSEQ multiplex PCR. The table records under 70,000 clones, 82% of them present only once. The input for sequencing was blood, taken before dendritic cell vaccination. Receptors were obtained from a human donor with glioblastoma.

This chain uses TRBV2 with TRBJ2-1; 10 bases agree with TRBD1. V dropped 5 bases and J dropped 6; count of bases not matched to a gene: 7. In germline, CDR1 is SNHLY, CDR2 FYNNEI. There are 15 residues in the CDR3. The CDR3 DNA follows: TGTGCCAGCAGTTACCGACAGGGGGCGGCCAATGAGCAGTTCTTC. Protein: CASSYRQGAANEQFF.

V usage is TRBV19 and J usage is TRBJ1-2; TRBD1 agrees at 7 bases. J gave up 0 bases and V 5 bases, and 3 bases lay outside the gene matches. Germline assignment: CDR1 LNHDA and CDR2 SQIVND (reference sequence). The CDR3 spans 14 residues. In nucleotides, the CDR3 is TGTGCCAGTAGTGGGGACAGCACTAACTATGGCTACACCTTC. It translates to CASSGDSTNYGYTF.

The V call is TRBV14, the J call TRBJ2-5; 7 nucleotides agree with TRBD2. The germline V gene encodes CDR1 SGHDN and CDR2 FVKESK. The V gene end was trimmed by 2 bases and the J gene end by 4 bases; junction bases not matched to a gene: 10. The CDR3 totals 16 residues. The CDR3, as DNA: TGTGCCAGCAGCCAACCACCTGGGAGGGGCCGAGAGACCCAGTACTTC. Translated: CASSQPPGRGRETQYF.

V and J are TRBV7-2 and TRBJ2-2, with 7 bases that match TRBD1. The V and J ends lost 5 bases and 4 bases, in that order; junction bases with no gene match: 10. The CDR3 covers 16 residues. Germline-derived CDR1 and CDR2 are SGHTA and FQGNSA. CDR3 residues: CASSHARQGGTGELFF. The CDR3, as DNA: TGTGCCAGCAGCCACGCCAGACAGGGCGGCACCGGGGAGCTGTTTTTT.

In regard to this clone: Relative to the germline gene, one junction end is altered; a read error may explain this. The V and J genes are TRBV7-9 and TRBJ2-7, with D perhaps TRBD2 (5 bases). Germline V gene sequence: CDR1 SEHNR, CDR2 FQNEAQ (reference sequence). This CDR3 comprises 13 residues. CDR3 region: CASSLAGWRTVSF. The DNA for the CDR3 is TGTGCCAGCAGCTTAGCAGGGTGGAGGACGGTGAGCTTC.

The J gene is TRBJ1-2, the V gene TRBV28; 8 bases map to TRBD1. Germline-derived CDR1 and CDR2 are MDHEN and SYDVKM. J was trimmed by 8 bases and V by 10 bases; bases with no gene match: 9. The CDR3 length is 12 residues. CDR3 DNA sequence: TGTGCCACCCTTCCCAGGGGGCAGGGCTACACCTTC. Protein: CATLPRGQGYTF.

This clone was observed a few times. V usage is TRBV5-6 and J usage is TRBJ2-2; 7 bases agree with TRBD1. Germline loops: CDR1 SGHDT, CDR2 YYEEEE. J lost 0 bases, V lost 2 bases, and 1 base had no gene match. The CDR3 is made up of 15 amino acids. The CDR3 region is CASSLTGANTGELFF. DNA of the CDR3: TGTGCCAGCAGCTTAACAGGGGCGAACACCGGGGAGCTGTTTTTT.

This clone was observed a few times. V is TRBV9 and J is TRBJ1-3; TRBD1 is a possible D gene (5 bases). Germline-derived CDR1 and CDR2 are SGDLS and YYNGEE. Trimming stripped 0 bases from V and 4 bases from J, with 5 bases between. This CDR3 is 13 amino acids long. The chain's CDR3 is CASSVGQGNTIYF. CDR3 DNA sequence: TGTGCCAGCAGCGTAGGACAGGGAAACACCATATATTTT. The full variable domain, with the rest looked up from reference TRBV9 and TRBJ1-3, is DSGVTQTPKHLITATGQRVTLRCSPRSGDLSVYWYQQSLDQGLQFLIQYYNGEERAKGNILERFSAQQFPDLHSELNLSSLELGDSALYFCASSVGQGNTIYFGEGSWLTVV.

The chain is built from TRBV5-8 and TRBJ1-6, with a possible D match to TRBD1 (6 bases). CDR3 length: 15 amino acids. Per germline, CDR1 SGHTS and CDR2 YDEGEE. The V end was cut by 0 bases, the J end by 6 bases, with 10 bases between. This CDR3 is CASSLVQGTNSPLHF. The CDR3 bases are TGTGCCAGCAGCTTGGTTCAGGGGACTAATTCACCCCTCCACTTT.

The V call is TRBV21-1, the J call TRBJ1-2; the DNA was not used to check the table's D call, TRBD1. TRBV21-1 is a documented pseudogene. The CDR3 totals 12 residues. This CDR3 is CASSNSVYGYTF. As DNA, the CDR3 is TGTGCCAGCAGCAATTCAGTATATGGCTACACCTTC.

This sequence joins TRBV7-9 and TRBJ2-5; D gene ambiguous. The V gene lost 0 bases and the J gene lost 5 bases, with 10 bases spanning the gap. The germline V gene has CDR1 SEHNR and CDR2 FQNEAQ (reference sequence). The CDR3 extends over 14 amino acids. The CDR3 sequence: CASSLAASRETQYF. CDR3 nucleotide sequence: TGTGCCAGCAGCTTAGCGGCCTCCAGGGAGACCCAGTACTTC. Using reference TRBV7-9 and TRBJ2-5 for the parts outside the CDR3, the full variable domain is DTGVSQNPRHKITKRGQNVTFRCDPISEHNRLYWYRQTLGQGPEFLTYFQNEAQLEKSRLLSDRFSAERPKGSFSTLEIQRTEQGDSAMYLCASSLAASRETQYFGPGTRLLVL.

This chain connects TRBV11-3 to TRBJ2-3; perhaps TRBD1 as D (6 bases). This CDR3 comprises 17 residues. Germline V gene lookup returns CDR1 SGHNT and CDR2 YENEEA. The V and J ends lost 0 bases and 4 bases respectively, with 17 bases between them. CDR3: CASSLDPSLGGSDTQYF. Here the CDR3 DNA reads TGTGCCAGCAGCTTAGATCCCTCCCTAGGGGGATCAGATACGCAGTATTTT.

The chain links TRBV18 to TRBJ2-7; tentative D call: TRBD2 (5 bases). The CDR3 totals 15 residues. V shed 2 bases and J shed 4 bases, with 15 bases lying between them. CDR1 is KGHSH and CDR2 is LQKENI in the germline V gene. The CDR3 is CASSPFSRSGYEQYF. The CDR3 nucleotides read TGTGCCAGCTCACCATTCTCGAGAAGCGGTTACGAGCAGTACTTC.